This T cell receptor (beta chain) was identified in a study of technical replicates of blood from a few donors. Germline V CDR1 and CDR2: MNHEY, SVGAGI. This CDR3 contains 13 residues. Between the trimmed V and J ends, which lost 6 bases and 2 bases, there was a span of 11 bases. Clones were sequenced by immunoSEQ multiplex PCR, and TCRdb holds only the in-frame ones, with some missing. The sample has tens of thousands of clones, around 96% seen once. This clone is labeled medium-sized (0.01 to 0.1%). The chain joins TRBV6-5 to TRBJ2-7, with a possible D match to TRBD1 (6 bases). The clonotype comes from a human donor in good health. The specimen sequenced was T cells isolated from PBMCs. CDR3: CASRGGNTYEQYF. The CDR3, as DNA: TGTGCCAGCAGAGGGGGTAACACCTACGAGCAGTACTTC.